Following are 10 T cell receptor beta chains from one sample sequenced in a study of tissue T cells after allogeneic stem cell transplantation. Libraries were prepared by immunoSEQ multiplex PCR; TCRdb keeps only in-frame clonotypes and omits some of them. The data contain some 22,000 clones, over 60% of them singletons. What was sequenced was spleen. Source of these receptors: a female BALB/c mouse in good health. This mouse strain has H2-d as its MHC haplotype.

In regard to this clone: Gene names are mouse gene names. The covered CDR3 bases are TGTGCCAGCAGTCCCAGGGGAGAAGAAACGCTGTAT. Protein product: CASSPRGEETLY. The whole CDR3 reads CASSPRGEETLYF. The J gene is TRBJ2-3, the V gene TRBV19; D might be TRBD1 (6 bases). Coverage ceases 1 residue before the CDR3 finishes, and the germline J gene fills in the end. V was clipped by 4 bases and J by 5 bases, with 11 bases between them. Looked up from germline, CDR1 is FNHDT and CDR2 is SITEND (reference sequence). The CDR3 has 13 residues.

Remarks on this clone: The germline and genes are mouse ones. The read gets to within 1 residue of the CDR3 end, and the germline J gene fills in the rest. The chain links TRBV1 to TRBJ1-2; no clear D. In germline, CDR1 is NSQYPW, CDR2 LRSPGD (reference sequence). Trimming took off 2 bases at V and 1 base at J, with 5 bases between the two ends. The CDR3 contains 13 residues. The CDR3 bases that were read are TGCACCTGCAGTGCATCGCAAAACTCCGACTACACC. Translation: CTCSASQNSDYT. The complete CDR3 protein is CTCSASQNSDYTF.

A note on this clone: Gene names follow the mouse nomenclature. The observed sequence ends 1 residue before the CDR3 terminus, with the missing tail filled in from the germline J gene. V usage is TRBV29 and J usage is TRBJ2-1; the match to TRBD1 covers 10 bases. J lost 7 bases, V lost 3 bases, and 3 bases had no gene match. The CDR3 spans 14 residues. Germline V lookup: CDR1 MSHET, CDR2 SYDVDS. CDR3 region: CASSFGQGDAEQFF. Partial CDR3 DNA: TGTGCTAGCAGTTTCGGACAGGGGGACGCTGAGCAGTTC. The full variable domain, completed using reference TRBV29 and TRBJ2-1, is DMKVTQMPRYLIKRMGENVLLECGQDMSHETMYWYRQDPGLGLQLIYISYDVDSNSEGDIPKGYRVSRKKREHFSLILDSAKTNQTSVYFCASSFGQGDAEQFFGPGTRLTVL.

Remarks on this clone: Gene names and germline match the mouse. The CDR3 end lies 1 residue beyond the end of the read and is filled in from the germline J gene. The chain is built from TRBV2 and TRBJ1-5; D is unresolved. Germline CDR1 reads LGHNA; CDR2 reads YSYQKL. The CDR3 sequence is 13 residues long. V gave up 0 bases and J gave up 4 bases, with 4 bases separating them. CDR3 loop: CASSQDPNQAPLF. CDR3 DNA (partial): TGTGCCAGCAGCCAAGATCCAAACCAGGCTCCGCTT.

Note on this clone: These gene names are mouse names. The read is 1 residue too short to cover the CDR3 end, so that end is filled in from the germline J gene. The J gene is TRBJ2-7, the V gene TRBV19; 8 nucleotides line up with TRBD1. CDR1 and CDR2 from the germline V gene are FNHDT and SITEND (reference sequence). V lost 4 bases and J lost 4; bases outside the gene matches: 7. The CDR3 has 14 residues. The CDR3 DNA, read in part, is TGTGCCAGCAGTCCCCCAGGGGGCGGTTATGAACAGTAC. This sequence encodes CASSPPGGGYEQY. The entire CDR3 reads CASSPPGGGYEQYF.

On this clone itself: The listed genes are named as in mouse. The read terminates 1 residue ahead of where the CDR3 ends, so the germline J gene completes it. The chain recombines TRBV1 with TRBJ2-5; 12 bases map to TRBD1. The CDR3 contains 18 residues. CDR1 NSQYPW and CDR2 LRSPGD come from the germline V gene (reference sequence). Trimming at V came to 4 bases and at J to 0 bases, leaving 8 bases not matched to a gene. CDR3: CTCSVRDRGRGNQDTQYF. Partial CDR3 DNA: TGCACCTGCAGTGTCCGGGACAGGGGGCGGGGGAACCAAGACACCCAGTAC.

In regard to this clone: The genes are named according to mouse. With the read ending 1 residue before the CDR3 end, the germline J gene is used to fill in that end. This chain connects TRBV4 to TRBJ1-2; a possible D gene is TRBD1 (5 bases). The CDR3 consists of 12 residues. CDR1 and CDR2 (germline): LGHDT, YNNKQL (reference sequence). V dropped 6 bases and J dropped 3 bases, with 8 bases sitting between them. CDR3: CASRFRDSDYTF. The sequenced part of the CDR3 DNA is TGTGCCAGCAGGTTCAGGGACTCCGACTACACC.

This clone has a handful of counts. Here the gene names and germline are mouse. The missing CDR3 end, 1 residue past where the read stops, is filled in from the germline J gene. The chain has TRBV4 and TRBJ2-7; 10 nucleotides match TRBD2. CDR3 length: 15 residues. Looked up from germline, CDR1 is LGHDT and CDR2 is YNNKQL (reference sequence). Unmatched junction bases numbered 8, after V lost 6 bases and J lost 3 bases. The sequenced CDR3 bases are TGTGCCAGCAGTCGACAGGACTGGGGGATCTATGAACAGTAC. It yields the protein CASSRQDWGIYEQY. In full, the CDR3 reads CASSRQDWGIYEQYF.

With regard to this clone: Mouse germline and gene names are used. The chain's CDR3 is CASMLGGPAETLYF. The sequenced part of the CDR3 DNA is TGTGCCAGCATGCTGGGGGGGCCTGCAGAAACGCTGTAT. This chain connects TRBV3 to TRBJ2-3; 10 bases align to TRBD2. The read finishes 1 residue shy of the CDR3 end, and the germline J gene is used to complete it. The CDR3 length is 14 residues. Germline V lookup: CDR1 SNHLY, CDR2 FYNGKV (reference sequence). V was clipped by 7 bases and J by 2 bases; unmatched bases: 3.

With respect to this clone: The germline and genes are mouse ones. The CDR3 sequence: CTCSAVQNTGQLYF. CDR3 DNA, as far as it was read: TGCACCTGCAGTGCAGTACAAAACACCGGGCAGCTCTAC. This chain connects TRBV1 to TRBJ2-2; no reliable D call. The sequence runs out 1 residue before the end of the CDR3; the remainder is reconstructed from the germline J gene. Per germline, CDR1 NSQYPW and CDR2 LRSPGD (reference sequence). The CDR3 sequence is 14 residues long. The V end was cut by 1 base, the J end by 1 base, with 4 bases between.